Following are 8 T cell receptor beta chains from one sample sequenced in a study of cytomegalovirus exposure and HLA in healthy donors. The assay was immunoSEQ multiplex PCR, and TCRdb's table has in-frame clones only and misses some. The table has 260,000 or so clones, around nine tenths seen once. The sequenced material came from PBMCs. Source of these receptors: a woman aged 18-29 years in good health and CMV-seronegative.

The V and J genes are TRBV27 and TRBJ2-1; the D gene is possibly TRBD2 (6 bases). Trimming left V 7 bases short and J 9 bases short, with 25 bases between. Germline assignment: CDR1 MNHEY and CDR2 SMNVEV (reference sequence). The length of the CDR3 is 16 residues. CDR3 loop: CASTVDLLAAAGEQFF. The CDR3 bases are TGTGCCAGCACGGTCGACCTACTAGCCGCCGCGGGTGAGCAGTTCTTC.

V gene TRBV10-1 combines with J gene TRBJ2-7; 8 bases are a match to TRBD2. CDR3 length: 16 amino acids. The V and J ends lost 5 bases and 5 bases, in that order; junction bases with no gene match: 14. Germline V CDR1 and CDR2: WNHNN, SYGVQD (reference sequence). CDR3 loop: CASSPSPPGRAHEQYF. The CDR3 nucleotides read TGCGCCAGCAGTCCGTCCCCCCCCGGGAGGGCCCACGAGCAGTACTTC.

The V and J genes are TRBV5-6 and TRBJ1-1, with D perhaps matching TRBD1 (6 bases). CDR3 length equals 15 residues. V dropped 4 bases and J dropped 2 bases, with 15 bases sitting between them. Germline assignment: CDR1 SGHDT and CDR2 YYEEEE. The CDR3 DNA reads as TGTGCCAGCAGCCTACAGGGTCCCCCCAACACTGAAGCTTTCTTT. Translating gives CASSLQGPPNTEAFF.

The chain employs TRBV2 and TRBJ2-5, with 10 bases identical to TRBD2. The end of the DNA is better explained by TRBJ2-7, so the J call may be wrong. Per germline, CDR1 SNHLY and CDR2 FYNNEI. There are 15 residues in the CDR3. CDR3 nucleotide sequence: TGTGCCACCGATAAACCGGGACTAGCGTTGGACGAGCAGTACTTC. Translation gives CATDKPGLALDEQYF.

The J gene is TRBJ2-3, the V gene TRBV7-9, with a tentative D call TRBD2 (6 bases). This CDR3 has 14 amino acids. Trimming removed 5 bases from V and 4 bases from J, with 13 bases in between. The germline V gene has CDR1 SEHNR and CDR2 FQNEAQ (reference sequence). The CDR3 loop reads CASSIRLVPDTQYF. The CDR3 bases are TGTGCCAGCAGCATTAGACTAGTCCCAGATACGCAGTATTTT. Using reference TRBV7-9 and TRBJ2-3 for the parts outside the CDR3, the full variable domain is DTGVSQNPRHKITKRGQNVTFRCDPISEHNRLYWYRQTLGQGPEFLTYFQNEAQLEKSRLLSDRFSAERPKGSFSTLEIQRTEQGDSAMYLCASSIRLVPDTQYFGPGTRLTVL.

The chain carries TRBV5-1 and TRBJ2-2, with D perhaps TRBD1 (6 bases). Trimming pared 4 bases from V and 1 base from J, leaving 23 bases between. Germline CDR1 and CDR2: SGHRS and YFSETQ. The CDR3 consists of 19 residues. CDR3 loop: CASSPSTQGTSMNTGELFF. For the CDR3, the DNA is TGCGCCAGCAGCCCAAGTACCCAGGGGACCTCCATGAACACCGGGGAGCTGTTTTTT.

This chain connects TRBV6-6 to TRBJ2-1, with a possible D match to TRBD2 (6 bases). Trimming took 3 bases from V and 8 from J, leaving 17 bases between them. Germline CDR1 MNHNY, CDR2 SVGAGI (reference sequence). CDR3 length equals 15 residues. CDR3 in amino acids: CASSYFTSWSYEQFF. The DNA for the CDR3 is TGTGCCAGCAGTTATTTTACTAGCTGGTCCTATGAGCAGTTCTTC.

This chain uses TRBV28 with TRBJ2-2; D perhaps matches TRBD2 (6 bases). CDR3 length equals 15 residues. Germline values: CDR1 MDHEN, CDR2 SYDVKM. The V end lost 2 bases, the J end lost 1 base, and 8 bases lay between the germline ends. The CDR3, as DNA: TGTGCCAGCAGTTTAATCGGGGGGAACACCGGGGAGCTGTTTTTT. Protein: CASSLIGGNTGELFF.